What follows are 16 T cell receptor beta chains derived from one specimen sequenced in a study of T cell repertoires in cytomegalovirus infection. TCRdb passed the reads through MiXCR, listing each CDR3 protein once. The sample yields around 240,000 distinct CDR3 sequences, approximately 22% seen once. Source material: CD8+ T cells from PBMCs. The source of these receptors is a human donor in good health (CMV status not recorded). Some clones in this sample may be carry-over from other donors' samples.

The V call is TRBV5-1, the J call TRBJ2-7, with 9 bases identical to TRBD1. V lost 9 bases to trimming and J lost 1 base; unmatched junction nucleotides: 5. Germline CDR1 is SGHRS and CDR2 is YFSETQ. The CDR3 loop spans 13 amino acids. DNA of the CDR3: TGCGCCACCGGGACAGGGATATCCTACGAGCAGTACTTC. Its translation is CATGTGISYEQYF.

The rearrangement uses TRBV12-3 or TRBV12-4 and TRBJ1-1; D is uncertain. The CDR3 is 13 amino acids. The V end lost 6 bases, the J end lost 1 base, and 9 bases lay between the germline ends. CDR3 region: CASRLQTNTEAFF. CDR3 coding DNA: TGTGCCAGCAGACTCCAGACGAACACTGAAGCTTTCTTT.

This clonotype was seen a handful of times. The CDR3, as DNA: TGCAGCGTTGAAGACAGGGATAACACTGAAGCTTTCTTT. It translates to CSVEDRDNTEAFF. The rearrangement uses TRBV29-1 and TRBJ1-1, with D perhaps TRBD1 (5 bases). Germline V CDR1 and CDR2: SQVTM, ANQGSEA. The CDR3 is 13 residues long. Deletions cut 0 bases from V and 2 bases from J, with 7 bases between.

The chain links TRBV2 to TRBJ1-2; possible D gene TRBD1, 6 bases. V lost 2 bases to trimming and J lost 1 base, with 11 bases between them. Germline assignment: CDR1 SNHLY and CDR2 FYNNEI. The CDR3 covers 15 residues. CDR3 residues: CASSELGGDNYGYTF. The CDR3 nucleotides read TGTGCCAGCAGTGAACTCGGGGGCGATAACTATGGCTACACCTTC.

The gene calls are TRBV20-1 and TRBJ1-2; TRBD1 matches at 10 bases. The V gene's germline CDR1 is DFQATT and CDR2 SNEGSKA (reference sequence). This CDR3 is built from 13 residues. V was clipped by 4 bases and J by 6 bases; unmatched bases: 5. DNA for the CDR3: TGCAGTGCTACAGAGGGGACAGGGGATGGCTACACCTTC. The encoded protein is CSATEGTGDGYTF.

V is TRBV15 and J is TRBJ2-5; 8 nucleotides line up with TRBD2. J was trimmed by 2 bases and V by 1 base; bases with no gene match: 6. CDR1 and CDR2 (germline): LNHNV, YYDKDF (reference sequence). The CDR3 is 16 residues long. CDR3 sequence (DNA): TGTGCCACCAGCAGAGGAAATAGCGGGACTCAAGAGACCCAGTACTTC. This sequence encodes CATSRGNSGTQETQYF.

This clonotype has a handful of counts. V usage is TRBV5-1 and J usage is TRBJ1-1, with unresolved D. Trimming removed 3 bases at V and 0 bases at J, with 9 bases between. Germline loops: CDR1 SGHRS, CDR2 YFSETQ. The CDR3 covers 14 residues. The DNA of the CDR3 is TGCGCCAGCAGCTCCGAGAGCATGAACACTGAAGCTTTCTTT. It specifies CASSSESMNTEAFF. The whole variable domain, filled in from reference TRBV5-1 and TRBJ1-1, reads KAGVTQTPRYLIKTRGQQVTLSCSPISGHRSVSWYQQTPGQGLQFLFEYFSETQRNKGNFPGRFSGRQFSNSRSEMNVSTLELGDSALYLCASSSESMNTEAFFGQGTRLTVV.

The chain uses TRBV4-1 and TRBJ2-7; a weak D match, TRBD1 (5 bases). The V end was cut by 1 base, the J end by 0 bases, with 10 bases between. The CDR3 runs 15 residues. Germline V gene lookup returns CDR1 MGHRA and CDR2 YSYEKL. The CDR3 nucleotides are TGCGCCAGCAGCCAAGTCGACAGAGGCTCCTACGAGCAGTACTTC. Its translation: CASSQVDRGSYEQYF.

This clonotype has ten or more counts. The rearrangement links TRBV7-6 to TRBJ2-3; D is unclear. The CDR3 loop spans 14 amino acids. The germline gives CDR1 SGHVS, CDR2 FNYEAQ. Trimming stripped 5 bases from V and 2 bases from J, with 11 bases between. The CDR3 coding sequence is TGTGCCAGCAGCCCCCGCAGACTCACAGATACGCAGTATTTT. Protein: CASSPRRLTDTQYF.

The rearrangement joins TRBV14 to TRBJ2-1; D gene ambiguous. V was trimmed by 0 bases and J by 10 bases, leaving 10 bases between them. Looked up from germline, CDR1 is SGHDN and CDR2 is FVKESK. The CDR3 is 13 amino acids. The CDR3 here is CASSQERVTEQFF. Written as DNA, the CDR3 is TGTGCCAGCAGCCAAGAAAGAGTCACGGAGCAGTTCTTC.

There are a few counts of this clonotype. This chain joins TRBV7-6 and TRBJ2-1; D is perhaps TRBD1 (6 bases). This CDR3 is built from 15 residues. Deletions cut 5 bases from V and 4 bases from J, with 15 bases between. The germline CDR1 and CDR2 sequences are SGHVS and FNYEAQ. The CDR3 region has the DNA TGTGCCAGCAGCGGCCCCGGACAGAAATACAATGAGCAGTTCTTC. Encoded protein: CASSGPGQKYNEQFF.

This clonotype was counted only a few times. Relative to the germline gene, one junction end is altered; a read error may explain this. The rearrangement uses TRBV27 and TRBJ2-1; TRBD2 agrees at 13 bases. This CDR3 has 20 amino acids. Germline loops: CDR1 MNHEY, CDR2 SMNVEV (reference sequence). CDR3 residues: CASSLSAGLAGIYSSNEQFF. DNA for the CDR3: TGTGCCAGCAGTTTATCGGCGGGACTAGCGGGGATTTATTCCTCCAATGAGCAGTTCTTC.

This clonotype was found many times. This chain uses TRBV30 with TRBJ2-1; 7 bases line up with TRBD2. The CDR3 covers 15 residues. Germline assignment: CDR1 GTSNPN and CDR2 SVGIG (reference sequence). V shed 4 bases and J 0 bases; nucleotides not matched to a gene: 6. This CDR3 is CAWNSGLSSYNEQFF. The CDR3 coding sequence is TGTGCCTGGAACTCGGGACTAAGCTCCTACAATGAGCAGTTCTTC.

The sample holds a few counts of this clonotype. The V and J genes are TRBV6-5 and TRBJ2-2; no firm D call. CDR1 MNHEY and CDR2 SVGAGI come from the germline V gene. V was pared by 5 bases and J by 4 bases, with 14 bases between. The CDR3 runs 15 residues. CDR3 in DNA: TGTGCCAGCAGTCCCTGGACGATGGGCACCGGGGAGCTGTTTTTT. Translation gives CASSPWTMGTGELFF.

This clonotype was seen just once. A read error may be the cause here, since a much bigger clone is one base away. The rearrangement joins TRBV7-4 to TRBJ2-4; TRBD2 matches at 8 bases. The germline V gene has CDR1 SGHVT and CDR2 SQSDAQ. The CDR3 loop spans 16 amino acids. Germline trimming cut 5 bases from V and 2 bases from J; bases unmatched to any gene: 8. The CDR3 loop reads CASSPLAGLTKNIQYF. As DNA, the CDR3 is TGTGCCAGCAGCCCGTTAGCGGGGTTGACCAAAAACATTCAGTACTTC.

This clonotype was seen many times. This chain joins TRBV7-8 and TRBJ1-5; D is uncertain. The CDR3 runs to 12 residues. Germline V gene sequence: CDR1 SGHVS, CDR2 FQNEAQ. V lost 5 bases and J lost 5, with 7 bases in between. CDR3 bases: TGTGCCAGCAGCGGCCCCGATCAGCCCCAGCATTTT. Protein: CASSGPDQPQHF.